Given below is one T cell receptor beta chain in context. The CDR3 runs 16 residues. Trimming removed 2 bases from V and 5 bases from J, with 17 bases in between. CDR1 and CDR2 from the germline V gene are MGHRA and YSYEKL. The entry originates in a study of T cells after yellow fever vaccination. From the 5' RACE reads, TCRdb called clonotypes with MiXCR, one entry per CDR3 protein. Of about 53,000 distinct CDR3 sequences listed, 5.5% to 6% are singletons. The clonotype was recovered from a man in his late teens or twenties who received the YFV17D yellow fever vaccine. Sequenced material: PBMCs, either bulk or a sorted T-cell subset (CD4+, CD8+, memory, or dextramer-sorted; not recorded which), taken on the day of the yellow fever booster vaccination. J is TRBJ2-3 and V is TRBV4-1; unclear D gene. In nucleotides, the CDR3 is TGCGCCAGCAGCCAATTAACAAATGGCCCACAAGATACGCAGTATTTT. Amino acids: CASSQLTNGPQDTQYF.